This T cell receptor beta chain was sequenced for a study of regulatory T cells in long-lasting Graves disease. Study information: With positive TSH receptor antibodies and over 5 years of antithyroid drugs, Graves' disease was considered persistent. Overall study findings and caveats: Persistent disease was characterized by preferential usage of TRBV28, TRBJ1-2 and TRBJ2-5. Less diverse TCR repertoires were seen in persistent Graves' patients than in newly diagnosed ones. Thyroid tissue went unexamined; only peripheral blood was analyzed.

Time point of the sample: persistent/refractory GD, antithyroid drugs over 5 years with positive TRAb. RNA from PBMCs was the source of the TCR library. This clonotype was recorded a few times. Its antigen is still unknown. Relying on iRepertoire HTBI primers and Arm-PCR of CDR3 regions, the team built TCR beta libraries. TCRdb called the multiplex PCR reads again in MiXCR, with one record for every CDR3 protein. The sample comprises under 500,000 distinct CDR3 sequences, about a fifth of which are singletons, and roughly 20% rests with the top ten. Trimming left V 3 bases short and J 4 bases short, with 6 bases between. CDR1 and CDR2 from the germline V gene are SGHDN and FVKESK. This CDR3 spans 12 amino acids.

This sequence originates from a female donor with Graves disease. The starting material was peripheral blood mononuclear cells (PBMCs), obtained when the disease was refractory, from a patient treated with antithyroid drugs. The chain carries TRBV14 and TRBJ1-1; D unclear. CDR3 sequence reads: CASSQVPTEAFF. The DNA for the CDR3 is TGTGCCAGCAGCCAGGTACCCACTGAAGCTTTCTTT.